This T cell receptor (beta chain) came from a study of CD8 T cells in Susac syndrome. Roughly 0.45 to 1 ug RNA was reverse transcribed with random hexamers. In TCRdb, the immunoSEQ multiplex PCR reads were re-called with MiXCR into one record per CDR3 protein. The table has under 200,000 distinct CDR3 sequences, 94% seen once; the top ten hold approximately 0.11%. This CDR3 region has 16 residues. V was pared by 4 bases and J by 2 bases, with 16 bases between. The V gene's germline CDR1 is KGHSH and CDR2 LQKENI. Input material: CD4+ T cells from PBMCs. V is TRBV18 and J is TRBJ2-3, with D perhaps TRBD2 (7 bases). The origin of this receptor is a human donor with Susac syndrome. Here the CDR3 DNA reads TGTGCCAGCTCACGGGAGGGACACATCTCCACAGATACGCAGTATTTT. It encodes CASSREGHISTDTQYF.